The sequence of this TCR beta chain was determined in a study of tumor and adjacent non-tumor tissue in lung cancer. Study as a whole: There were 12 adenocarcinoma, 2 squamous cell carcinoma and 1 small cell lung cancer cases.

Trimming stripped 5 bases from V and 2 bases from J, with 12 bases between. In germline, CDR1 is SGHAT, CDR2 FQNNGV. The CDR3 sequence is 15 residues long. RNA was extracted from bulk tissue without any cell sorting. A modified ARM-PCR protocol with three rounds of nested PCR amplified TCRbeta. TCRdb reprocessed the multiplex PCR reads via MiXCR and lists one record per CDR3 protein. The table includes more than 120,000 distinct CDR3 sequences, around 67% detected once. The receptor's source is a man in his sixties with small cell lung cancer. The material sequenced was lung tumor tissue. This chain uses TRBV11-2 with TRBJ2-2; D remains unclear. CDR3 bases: TGTGCCAGCAGCCCATCGTCTCGAAACACCGGGGAGCTGTTTTTT. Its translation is CASSPSSRNTGELFF.